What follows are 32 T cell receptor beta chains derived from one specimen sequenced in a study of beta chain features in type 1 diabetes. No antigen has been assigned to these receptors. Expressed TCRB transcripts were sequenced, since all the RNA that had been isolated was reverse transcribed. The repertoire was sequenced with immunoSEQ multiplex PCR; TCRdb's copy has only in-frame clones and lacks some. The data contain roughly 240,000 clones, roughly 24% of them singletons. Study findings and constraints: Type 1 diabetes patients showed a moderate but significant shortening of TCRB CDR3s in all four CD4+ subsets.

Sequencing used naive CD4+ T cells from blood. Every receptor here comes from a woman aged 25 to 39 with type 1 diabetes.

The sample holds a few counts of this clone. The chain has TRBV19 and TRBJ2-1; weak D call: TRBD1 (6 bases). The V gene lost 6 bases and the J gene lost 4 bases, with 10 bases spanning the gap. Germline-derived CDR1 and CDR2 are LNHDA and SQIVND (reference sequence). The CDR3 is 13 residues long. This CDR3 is CASSPRGYNEQFF. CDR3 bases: TGTGCCAGTAGCCCCAGGGGATACAATGAGCAGTTCTTC.

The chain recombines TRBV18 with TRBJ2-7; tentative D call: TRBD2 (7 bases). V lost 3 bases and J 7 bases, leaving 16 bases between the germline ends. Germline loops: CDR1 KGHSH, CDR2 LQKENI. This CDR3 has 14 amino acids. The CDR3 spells CASSPDRTAGEQYF. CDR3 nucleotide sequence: TGTGCCAGCTCACCCGACCGGACAGCGGGGGAGCAGTACTTC. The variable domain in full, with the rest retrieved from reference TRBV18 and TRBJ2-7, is NAGVMQNPRHLVRRRGQEARLRCSPMKGHSHVYWYRQLPEEGLKFMVYLQKENIIDESGMPKERFSAEFPKEGPSILRIQQVVRGDSAAYFCASSPDRTAGEQYFGPGTRLTVT.

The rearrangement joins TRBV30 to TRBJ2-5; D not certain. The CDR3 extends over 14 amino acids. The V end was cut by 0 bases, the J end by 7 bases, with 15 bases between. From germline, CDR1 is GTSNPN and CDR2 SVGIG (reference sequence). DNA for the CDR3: TGTGCCTGGAGTGTACTCCCCGCGTTCGGGACCCAGTACTTC. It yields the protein CAWSVLPAFGTQYF.

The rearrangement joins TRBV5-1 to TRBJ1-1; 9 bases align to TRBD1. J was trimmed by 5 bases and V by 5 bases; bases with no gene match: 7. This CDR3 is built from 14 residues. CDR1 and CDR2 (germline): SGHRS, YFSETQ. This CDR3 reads CASRRDRASTEAFF. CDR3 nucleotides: TGCGCCAGCAGACGGGACAGGGCCTCAACTGAAGCTTTCTTT. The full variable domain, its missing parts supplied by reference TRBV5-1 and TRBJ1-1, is KAGVTQTPRYLIKTRGQQVTLSCSPISGHRSVSWYQQTPGQGLQFLFEYFSETQRNKGNFPGRFSGRQFSNSRSEMNVSTLELGDSALYLCASRRDRASTEAFFGQGTRLTVV.

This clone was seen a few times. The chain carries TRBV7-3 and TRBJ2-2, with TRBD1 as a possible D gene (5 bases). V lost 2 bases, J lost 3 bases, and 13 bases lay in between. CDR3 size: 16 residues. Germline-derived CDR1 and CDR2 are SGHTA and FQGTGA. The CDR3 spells CASSLVPAGYTGELFF. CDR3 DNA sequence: TGTGCCAGCAGCTTAGTCCCGGCAGGGTACACCGGGGAGCTGTTTTTT.

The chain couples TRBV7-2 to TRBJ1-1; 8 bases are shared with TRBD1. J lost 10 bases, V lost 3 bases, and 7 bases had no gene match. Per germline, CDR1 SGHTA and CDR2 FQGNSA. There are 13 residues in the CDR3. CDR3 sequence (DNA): TGTGCCAGCAGCTTCACAGGGGGAGCGGGAGCTTTCTTT. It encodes CASSFTGGAGAFF.

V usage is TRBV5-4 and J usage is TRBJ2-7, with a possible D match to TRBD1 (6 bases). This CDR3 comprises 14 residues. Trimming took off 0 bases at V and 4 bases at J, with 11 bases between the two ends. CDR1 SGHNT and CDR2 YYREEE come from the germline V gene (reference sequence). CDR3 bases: TGTGCCAGCAGCTTGGCCGGGCAGGGGTACGAGCAGTACTTC. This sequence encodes CASSLAGQGYEQYF.

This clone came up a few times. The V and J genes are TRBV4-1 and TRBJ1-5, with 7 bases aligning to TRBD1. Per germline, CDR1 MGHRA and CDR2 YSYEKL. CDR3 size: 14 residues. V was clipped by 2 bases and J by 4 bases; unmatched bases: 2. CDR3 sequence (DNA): TGCGCCAGCAGCCAATGGGACAGAAATCAGCCCCAGCATTTT. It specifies CASSQWDRNQPQHF.

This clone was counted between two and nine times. DNA of the CDR3: TGTGCCAGCACCCCGGGGTGGCTGAATGGCTACACCTTC. Translated, it gives CASTPGWLNGYTF. This chain links TRBV7-9 with TRBJ1-2; no clear D gene. Trimming removed 7 bases from V and 6 bases from J, with 15 bases in between. The CDR3 is 13 amino acids. CDR1 is SEHNR, CDR2 FQNEAQ, per germline (reference sequence). The full variable domain, its missing parts supplied by reference TRBV7-9 and TRBJ1-2, is DTGVSQNPRHKITKRGQNVTFRCDPISEHNRLYWYRQTLGQGPEFLTYFQNEAQLEKSRLLSDRFSAERPKGSFSTLEIQRTEQGDSAMYLCASTPGWLNGYTFGSGTRLTVV.

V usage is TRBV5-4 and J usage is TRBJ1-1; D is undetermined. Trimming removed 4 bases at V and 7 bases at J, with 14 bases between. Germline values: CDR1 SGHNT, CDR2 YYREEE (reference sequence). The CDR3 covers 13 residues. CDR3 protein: CASSPSGSYEAFF. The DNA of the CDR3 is TGTGCCAGCAGCCCCTCGGGGTCCTATGAAGCTTTCTTT.

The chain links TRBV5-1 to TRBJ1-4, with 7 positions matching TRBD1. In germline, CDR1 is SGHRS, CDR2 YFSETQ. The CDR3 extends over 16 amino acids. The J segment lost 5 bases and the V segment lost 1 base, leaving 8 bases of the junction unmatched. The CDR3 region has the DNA TGCGCCAGCAGCTTGACCGGGGACAGCAGCAATGAAAAACTGTTTTTT. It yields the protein CASSLTGDSSNEKLFF.

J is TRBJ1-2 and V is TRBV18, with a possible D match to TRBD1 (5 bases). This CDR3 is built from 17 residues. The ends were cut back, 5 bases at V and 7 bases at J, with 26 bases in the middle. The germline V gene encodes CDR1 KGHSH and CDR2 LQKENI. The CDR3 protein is CASSATGAGGLSGGYTF. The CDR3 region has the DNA TGTGCCAGCTCAGCCACCGGGGCAGGAGGGCTCAGTGGTGGCTACACCTTC.

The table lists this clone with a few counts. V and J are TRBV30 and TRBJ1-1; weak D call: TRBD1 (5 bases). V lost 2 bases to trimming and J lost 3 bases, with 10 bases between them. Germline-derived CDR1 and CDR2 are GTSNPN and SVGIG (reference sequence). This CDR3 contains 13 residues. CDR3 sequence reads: CAWSRQGYTEAFF. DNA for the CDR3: TGTGCCTGGAGTCGTCAGGGCTACACTGAAGCTTTCTTT.

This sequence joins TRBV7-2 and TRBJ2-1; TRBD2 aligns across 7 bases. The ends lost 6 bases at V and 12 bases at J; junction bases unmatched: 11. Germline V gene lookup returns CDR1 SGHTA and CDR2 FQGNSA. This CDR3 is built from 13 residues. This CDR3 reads CASSPVGAGVQFF. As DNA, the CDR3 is TGTGCCAGCAGTCCTGTCGGCGCGGGAGTGCAGTTCTTC.

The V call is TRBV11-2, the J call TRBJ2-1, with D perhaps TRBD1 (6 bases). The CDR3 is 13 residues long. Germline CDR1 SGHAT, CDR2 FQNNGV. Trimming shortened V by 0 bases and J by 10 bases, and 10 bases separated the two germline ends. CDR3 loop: CASSLDEGDEQFF. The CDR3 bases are TGTGCCAGCAGCTTAGATGAGGGGGACGAGCAGTTCTTC.

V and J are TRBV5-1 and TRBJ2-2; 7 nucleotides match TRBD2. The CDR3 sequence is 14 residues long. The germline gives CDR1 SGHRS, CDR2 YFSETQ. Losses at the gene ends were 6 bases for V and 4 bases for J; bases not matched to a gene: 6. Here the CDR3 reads CASTSGGSTGELFF. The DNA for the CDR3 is TGCGCCAGCACGTCGGGGGGATCCACCGGGGAGCTGTTTTTT.

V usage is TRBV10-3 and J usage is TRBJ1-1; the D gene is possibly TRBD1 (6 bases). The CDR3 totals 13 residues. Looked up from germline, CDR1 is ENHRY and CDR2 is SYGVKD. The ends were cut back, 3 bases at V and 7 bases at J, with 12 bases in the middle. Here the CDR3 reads CAISERGGIEAFF. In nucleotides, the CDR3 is TGTGCCATCAGTGAAAGGGGGGGGATTGAAGCTTTCTTT.

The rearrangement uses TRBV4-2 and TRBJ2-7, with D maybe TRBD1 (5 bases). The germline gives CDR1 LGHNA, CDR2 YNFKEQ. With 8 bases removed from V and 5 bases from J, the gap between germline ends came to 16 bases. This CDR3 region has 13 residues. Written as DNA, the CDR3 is TGTGCCAGCCGACAGCAGGGTGTCCACGAGCAGTACTTC. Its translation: CASRQQGVHEQYF.

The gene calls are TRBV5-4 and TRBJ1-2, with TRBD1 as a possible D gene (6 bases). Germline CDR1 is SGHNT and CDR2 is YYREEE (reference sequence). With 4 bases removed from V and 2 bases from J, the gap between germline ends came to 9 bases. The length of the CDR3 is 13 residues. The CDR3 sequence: CASSPTGNYGYTF. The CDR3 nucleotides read TGTGCCAGCAGCCCGACAGGAAACTATGGCTACACCTTC.

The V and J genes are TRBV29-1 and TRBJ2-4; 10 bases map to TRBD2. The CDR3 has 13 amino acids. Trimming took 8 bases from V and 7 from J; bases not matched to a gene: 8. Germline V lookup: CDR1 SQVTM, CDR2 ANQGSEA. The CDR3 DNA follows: TGCAGCACTGAACCGACTAGCGGGAACATTCAGTACTTC. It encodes CSTEPTSGNIQYF.

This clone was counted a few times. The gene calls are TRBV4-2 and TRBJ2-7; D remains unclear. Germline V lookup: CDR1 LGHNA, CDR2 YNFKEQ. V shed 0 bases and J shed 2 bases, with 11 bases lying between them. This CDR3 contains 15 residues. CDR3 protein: CASSQDLFGAYEQYF. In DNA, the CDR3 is TGTGCCAGCAGCCAAGATTTATTCGGAGCCTACGAGCAGTACTTC.

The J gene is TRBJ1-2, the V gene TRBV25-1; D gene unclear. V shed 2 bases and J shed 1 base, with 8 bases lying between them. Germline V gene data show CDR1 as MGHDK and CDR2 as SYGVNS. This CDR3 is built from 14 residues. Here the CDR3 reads CASSEIFGNYGYTF. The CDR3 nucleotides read TGTGCCAGCAGTGAAATATTCGGTAACTATGGCTACACCTTC.

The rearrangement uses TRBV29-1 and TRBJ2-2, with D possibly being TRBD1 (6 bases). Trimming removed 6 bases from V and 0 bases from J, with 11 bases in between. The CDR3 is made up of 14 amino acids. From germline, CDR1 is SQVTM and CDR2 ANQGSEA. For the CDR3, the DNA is TGCAGCGTAGGACGGGACACGAACACCGGGGAGCTGTTTTTT. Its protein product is CSVGRDTNTGELFF.

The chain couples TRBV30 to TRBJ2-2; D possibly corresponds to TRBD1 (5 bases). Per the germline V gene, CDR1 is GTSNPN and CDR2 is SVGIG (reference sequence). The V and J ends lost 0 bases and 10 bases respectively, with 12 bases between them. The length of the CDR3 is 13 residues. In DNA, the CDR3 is TGTGCCTGGAGTGTATCAGGGTACGAGGAGCTGTTTTTT. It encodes CAWSVSGYEELFF. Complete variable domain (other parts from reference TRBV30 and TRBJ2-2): SQTIHQWPATLVQPVGSPLSLECTVEGTSNPNLYWYRQAAGRGLQLLFYSVGIGQISSEVPQNLSASRPQDRQFILSSKKLLLSDSGFYLCAWSVSGYEELFFGEGSRLTVL.

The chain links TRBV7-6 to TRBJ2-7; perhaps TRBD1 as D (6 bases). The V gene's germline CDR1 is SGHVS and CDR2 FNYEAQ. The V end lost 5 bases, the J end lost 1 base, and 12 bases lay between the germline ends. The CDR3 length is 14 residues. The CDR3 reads CASSRTDSSYEQYF. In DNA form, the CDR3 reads TGTGCCAGCAGCCGGACGGACAGTTCCTACGAGCAGTACTTC.

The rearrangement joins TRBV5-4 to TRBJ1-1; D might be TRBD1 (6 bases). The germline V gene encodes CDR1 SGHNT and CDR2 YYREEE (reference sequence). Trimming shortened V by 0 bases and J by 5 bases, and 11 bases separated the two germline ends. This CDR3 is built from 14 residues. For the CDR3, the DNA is TGTGCCAGCAGCTTGGCAGGGGAAGGGACTGAAGCTTTCTTT. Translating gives CASSLAGEGTEAFF.

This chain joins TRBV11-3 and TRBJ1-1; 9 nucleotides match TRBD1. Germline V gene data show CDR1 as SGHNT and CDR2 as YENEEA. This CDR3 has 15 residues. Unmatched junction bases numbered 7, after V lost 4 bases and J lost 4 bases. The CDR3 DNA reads TGTGCCAGCAGCTCGAGGACAGGGGCGACCACTGAAGCTTTCTTT. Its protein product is CASSSRTGATTEAFF.

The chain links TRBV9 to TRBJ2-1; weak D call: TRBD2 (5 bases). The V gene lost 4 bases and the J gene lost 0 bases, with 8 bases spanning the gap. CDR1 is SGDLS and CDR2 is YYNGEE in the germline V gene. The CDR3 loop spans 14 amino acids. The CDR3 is CASSLGSSYNEQFF. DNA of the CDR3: TGTGCCAGCAGCCTGGGGAGCTCCTACAATGAGCAGTTCTTC. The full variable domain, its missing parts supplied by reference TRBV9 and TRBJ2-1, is DSGVTQTPKHLITATGQRVTLRCSPRSGDLSVYWYQQSLDQGLQFLIQYYNGEERAKGNILERFSAQQFPDLHSELNLSSLELGDSALYFCASSLGSSYNEQFFGPGTRLTVL.

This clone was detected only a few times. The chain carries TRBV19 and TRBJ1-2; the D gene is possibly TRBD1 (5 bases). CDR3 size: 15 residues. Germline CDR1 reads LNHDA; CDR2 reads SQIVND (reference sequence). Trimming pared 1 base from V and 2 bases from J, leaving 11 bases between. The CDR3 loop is CASSIGGAGNYGYTF. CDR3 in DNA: TGTGCCAGTAGTATAGGCGGGGCAGGCAACTATGGCTACACCTTC.

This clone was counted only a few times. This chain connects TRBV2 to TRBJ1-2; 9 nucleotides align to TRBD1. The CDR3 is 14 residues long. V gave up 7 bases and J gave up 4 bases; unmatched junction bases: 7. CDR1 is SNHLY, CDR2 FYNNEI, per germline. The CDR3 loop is CASIPGQGSYGYTF. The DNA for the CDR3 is TGTGCCAGCATCCCGGGACAGGGAAGCTATGGCTACACCTTC.

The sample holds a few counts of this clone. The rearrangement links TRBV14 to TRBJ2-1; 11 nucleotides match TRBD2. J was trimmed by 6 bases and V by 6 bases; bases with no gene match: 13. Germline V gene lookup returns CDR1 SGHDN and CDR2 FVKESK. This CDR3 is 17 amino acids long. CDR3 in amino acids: CASSFTPGLAEVNEQFF. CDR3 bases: TGTGCCAGCAGTTTCACCCCGGGACTAGCGGAAGTCAATGAGCAGTTCTTC.

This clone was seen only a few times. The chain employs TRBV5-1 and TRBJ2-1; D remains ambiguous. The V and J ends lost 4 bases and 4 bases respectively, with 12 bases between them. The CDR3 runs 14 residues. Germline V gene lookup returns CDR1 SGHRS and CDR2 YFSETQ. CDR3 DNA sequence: TGCGCCAGCAGCCCCACCAACGAGTACAATGAGCAGTTCTTC. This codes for CASSPTNEYNEQFF.